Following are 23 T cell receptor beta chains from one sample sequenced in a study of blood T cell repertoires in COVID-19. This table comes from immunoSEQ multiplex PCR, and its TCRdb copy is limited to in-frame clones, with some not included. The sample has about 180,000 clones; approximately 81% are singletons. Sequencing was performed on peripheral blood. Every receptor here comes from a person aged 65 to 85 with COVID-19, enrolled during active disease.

CDR3 sequence reads: CASSWSRGRTGELFF. For the CDR3, the DNA is TGTGCCAGCAGCTGGAGCAGGGGGCGCACCGGGGAGCTGTTTTTT. The chain employs TRBV5-4 and TRBJ2-2, with 8 nucleotides matching TRBD1. The CDR3 extends over 15 amino acids. V lost 3 bases, J lost 4 bases, and 5 bases stayed unmatched. The germline V gene encodes CDR1 SGHNT and CDR2 YYREEE (reference sequence).

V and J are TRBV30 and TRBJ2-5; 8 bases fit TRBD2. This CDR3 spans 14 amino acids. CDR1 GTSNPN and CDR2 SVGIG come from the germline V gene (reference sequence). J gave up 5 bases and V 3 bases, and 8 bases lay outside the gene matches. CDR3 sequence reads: CAWRGAGVWETQYF. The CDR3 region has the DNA TGTGCCTGGAGAGGAGCGGGAGTCTGGGAGACCCAGTACTTC.

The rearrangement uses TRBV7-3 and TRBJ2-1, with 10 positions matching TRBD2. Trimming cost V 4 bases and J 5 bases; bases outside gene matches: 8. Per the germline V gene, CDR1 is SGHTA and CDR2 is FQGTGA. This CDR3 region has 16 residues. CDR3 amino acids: CASSSSSGGGNNEQFF. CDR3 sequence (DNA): TGTGCCAGCAGCTCCTCTAGCGGGGGCGGCAACAATGAGCAGTTCTTC.

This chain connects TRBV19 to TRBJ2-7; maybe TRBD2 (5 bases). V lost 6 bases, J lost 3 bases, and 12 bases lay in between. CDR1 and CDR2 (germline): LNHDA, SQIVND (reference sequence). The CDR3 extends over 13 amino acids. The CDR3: CASRSGVGYEQYF. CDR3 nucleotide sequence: TGTGCCAGTAGATCCGGGGTAGGCTACGAGCAGTACTTC. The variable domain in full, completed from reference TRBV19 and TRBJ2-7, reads DGGITQSPKYLFRKEGQNVTLSCEQNLNHDAMYWYRQDPGQGLRLIYYSQIVNDFQKGDIAEGYSVSREKKESFPLTVTSAQKNPTAFYLCASRSGVGYEQYFGPGTRLTVT.

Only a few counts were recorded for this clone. CDR3 in amino acids: CASSYSEGPNTEAFF. The CDR3 DNA reads as TGTGCCAGCAGCTACTCGGAGGGCCCGAACACTGAAGCTTTCTTT. The chain has TRBV12-1 and TRBJ1-1. TRBV12-1 constitutes a pseudogene. This CDR3 has 15 amino acids.

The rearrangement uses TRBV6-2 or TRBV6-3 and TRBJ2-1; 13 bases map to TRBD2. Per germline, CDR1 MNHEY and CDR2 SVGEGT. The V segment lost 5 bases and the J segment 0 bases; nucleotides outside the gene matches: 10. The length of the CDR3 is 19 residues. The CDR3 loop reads CASSPTSGRAWDSYNEQFF. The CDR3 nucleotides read TGTGCCAGCAGTCCAACTAGCGGGAGGGCCTGGGACTCCTACAATGAGCAGTTCTTC.

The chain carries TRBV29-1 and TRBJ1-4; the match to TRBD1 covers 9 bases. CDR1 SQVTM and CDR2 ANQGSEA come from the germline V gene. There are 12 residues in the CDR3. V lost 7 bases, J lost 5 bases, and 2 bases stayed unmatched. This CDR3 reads CSAGTGNEKLFF. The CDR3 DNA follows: TGCAGCGCCGGGACAGGGAATGAAAAACTGTTTTTT.

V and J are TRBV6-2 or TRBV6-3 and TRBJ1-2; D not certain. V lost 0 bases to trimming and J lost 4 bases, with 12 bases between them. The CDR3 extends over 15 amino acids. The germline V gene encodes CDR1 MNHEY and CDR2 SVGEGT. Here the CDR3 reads CASSYSRKSPYGYTF. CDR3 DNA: TGTGCCAGCAGTTACTCGAGAAAATCACCCTATGGCTACACCTTC.

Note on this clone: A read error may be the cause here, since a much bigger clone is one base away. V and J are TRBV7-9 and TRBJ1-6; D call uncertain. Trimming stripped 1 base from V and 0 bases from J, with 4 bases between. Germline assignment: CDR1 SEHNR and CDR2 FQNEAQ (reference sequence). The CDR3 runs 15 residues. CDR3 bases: TGTGCCAGCAGCTTAGGGAGCTCCTATAATTCACCCCTCCACTTT. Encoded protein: CASSLGSSYNSPLHF.

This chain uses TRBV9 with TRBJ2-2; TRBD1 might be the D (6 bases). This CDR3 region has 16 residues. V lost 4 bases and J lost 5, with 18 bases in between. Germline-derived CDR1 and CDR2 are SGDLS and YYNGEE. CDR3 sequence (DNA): TGTGCCAGCAGCTTCACAACAGGGTCCCTTACCGGGGAGCTGTTTTTT. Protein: CASSFTTGSLTGELFF.

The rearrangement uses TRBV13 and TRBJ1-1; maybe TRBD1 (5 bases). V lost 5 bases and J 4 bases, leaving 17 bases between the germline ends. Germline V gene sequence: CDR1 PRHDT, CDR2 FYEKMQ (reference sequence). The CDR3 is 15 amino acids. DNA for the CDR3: TGTGCCAGCAGCCTTGGACATAACTGGGTCACTGAAGCTTTCTTT. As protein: CASSLGHNWVTEAFF.

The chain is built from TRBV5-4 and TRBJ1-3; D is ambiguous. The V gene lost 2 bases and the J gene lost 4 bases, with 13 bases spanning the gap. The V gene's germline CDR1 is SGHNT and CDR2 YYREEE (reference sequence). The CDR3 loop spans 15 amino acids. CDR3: CASSLNSGPGNTIYF. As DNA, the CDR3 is TGTGCCAGCAGCTTAAATTCGGGTCCCGGAAACACCATATATTTT.

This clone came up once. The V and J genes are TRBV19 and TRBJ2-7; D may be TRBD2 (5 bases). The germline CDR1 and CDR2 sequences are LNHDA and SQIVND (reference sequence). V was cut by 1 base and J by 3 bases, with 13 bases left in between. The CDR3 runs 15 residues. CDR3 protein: CASSIANSGYYEQYF. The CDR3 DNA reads TGTGCCAGTAGTATAGCAAACAGCGGCTACTACGAGCAGTACTTC.

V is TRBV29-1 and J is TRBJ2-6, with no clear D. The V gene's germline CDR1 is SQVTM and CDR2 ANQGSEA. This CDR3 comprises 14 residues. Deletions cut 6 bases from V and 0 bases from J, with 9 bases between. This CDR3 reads CSVAESSGANVLTF. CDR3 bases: TGCAGCGTCGCTGAGAGCTCTGGGGCCAACGTCCTGACTTTC.

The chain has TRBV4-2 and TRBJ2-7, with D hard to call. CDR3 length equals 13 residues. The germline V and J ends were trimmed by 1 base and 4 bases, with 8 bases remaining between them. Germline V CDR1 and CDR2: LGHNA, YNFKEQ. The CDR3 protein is CASSQGVEYEQYF. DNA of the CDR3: TGTGCCAGCAGCCAAGGCGTTGAGTACGAGCAGTACTTC.

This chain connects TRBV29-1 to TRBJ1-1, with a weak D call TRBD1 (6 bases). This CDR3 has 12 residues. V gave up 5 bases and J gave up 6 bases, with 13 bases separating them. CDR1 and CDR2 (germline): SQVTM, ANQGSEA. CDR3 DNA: TGCAGCGTTCGAACAGGGATCTCTGAAGCTTTCTTT. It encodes CSVRTGISEAFF.

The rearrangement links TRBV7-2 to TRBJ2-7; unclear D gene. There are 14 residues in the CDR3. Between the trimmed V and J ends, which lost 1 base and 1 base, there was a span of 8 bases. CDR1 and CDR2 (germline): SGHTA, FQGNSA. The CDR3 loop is CASSLVTGSYEQYF. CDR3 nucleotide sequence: TGTGCCAGCAGCTTAGTTACGGGTTCCTACGAGCAGTACTTC.

The DNA of the CDR3 is TGTGCCAGCAGTTTAATGGGACTACAGGTCAATGAGCAGTTCTTC. Amino acids: CASSLMGLQVNEQFF. This chain connects TRBV27 to TRBJ2-1; 7 bases fit TRBD2. Germline CDR1 reads MNHEY; CDR2 reads SMNVEV (reference sequence). Losses at the gene ends were 2 bases for V and 6 bases for J; bases not matched to a gene: 7. This CDR3 is built from 15 residues.

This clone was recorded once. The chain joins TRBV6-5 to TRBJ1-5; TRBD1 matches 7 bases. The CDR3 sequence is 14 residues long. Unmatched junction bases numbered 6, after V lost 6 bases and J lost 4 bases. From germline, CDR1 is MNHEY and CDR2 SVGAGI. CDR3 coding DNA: TGTGCCAGCAGAGGGGACAGCGGTAATCAGCCCCAGCATTTT. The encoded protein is CASRGDSGNQPQHF.

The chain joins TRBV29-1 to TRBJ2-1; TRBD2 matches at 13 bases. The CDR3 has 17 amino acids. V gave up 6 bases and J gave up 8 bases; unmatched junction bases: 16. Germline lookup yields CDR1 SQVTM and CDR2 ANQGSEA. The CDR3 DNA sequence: TGCAGCGTCCCAAAGGGACTAGCGGGAACCTCGGGCTATGAGCAGTTCTTC. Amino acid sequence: CSVPKGLAGTSGYEQFF.

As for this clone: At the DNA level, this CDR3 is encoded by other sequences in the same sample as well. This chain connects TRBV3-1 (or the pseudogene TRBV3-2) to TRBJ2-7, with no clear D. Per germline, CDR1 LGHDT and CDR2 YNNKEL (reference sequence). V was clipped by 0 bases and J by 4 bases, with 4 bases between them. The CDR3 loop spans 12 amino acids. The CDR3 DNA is TGTGCCAGCAGCCAAGACCCATACGAGCAGTACTTC. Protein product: CASSQDPYEQYF.

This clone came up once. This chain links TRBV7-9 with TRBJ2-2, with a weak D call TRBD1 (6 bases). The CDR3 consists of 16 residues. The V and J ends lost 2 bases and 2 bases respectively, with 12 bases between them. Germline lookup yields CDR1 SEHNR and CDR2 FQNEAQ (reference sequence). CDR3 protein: CASSLFAGVNTGELFF. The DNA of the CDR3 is TGTGCCAGCAGCTTATTCGCAGGGGTAAACACCGGGGAGCTGTTTTTT.

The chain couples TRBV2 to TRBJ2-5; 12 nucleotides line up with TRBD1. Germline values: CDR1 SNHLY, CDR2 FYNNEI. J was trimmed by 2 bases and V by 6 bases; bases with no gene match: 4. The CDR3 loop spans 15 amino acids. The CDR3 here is CASRRDRGPQETQYF. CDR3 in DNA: TGTGCCAGCAGGAGGGACAGGGGGCCTCAAGAGACCCAGTACTTC.